These T cell receptor beta chains were read from a single sample in a study of TIL therapy for anti-PD-1-resistant metastatic lung cancer. TCRdb's copy holds only in-frame clones and misses some; the assay was immunoSEQ multiplex PCR. The sample includes about 15,000 clones, about 84% of them seen just once. The specimen was blood, collected at baseline. Receptor source: a person aged 25-85 years with non-small cell lung cancer. CDR3s include the opening cysteine and the closing phenylalanine or tryptophan. The D gene is left open where the match is weak. The size field is filled for only some rows; it gives once, few, many or a size class.

v_call	j_call	d_call	clone_size	cdr3_aa	cdr3_nt
TRBV13	TRBJ2-3	TRBD2	-	CASSLGRLAGDTDTQYF	TGTGCCAGCAGCTTAGGCCGACTAGCGGGGGACACAGATACGCAGTATTTT
TRBV6-4	TRBJ2-3	TRBD2	-	CASSVQAGGPDTQYF	TGTGCCAGCAGTGTTCAAGCGGGGGGGCCGGATACGCAGTATTTT
TRBV5-1	TRBJ1-4	-	-	CASSYREGNNEKLFF	TGCGCCAGCAGCTACCGGGAGGGGAATAATGAAAAACTGTTTTTT
TRBV5-6	TRBJ2-3	TRBD2	-	CASSLGAGGLTDTQYF	TGTGCCAGCAGCTTGGGAGCGGGGGGCCTCACCGATACGCAGTATTTT
TRBV5-5	TRBJ2-1	-	-	CASSADSNEQFF	TGTGCCAGCAGCGCCGACAGCAATGAGCAGTTCTTC
TRBV7-2	TRBJ2-3	-	once	CASSDGLTDTQYF	TGTGCCAGCAGCGACGGACTCACAGATACGCAGTATTTT
TRBV9	TRBJ1-4	-	-	CASSVGGATNEKLFF	TGTGCCAGCAGCGTAGGCGGTGCAACTAATGAAAAACTGTTTTTT
TRBV5-5	TRBJ2-7	-	-	CASSLDSTYEQYF	TGTGCCAGCAGCTTGGACAGCACCTACGAGCAGTACTTC
TRBV29-1	TRBJ2-1	-	-	CSVGGGNNEQFF	TGCAGCGTTGGTGGGGGAAACAATGAGCAGTTCTTC
TRBV21-1	TRBJ1-1	-	-	CASSAPGPGTNTEAFF	TGTGCCAGCAGCGCTCCAGGACCGGGAACAAACACTGAAGCTTTCTTT
TRBV19	TRBJ1-4	-	-	CASSPKGGVNEKLFF	TGTGCCAGTAGTCCAAAGGGGGGGGTCAATGAAAAACTGTTTTTT
TRBV19	TRBJ1-1	-	-	CASSILSGVTEAFF	TGTGCCAGTAGTATCTTAAGTGGCGTGACTGAAGCTTTCTTT
TRBV6-5	TRBJ1-6	TRBD1	-	CASSIRDRANSPLHF	TGTGCCAGCAGTATCCGGGACAGGGCTAATTCACCCCTCCACTTT
TRBV5-6	TRBJ2-3	-	-	CASSLGPRAAGTDTQYF	TGTGCCAGCAGCTTGGGTCCCCGGGCGGCGGGGACAGATACGCAGTATTTT
TRBV13	TRBJ1-3	-	-	CASSTQYPSSGNTIYF	TGTGCCAGCAGCACCCAGTACCCGAGCTCTGGAAACACCATATATTTT
TRBV7-9	TRBJ2-2	TRBD1	-	CASSLRGQGPGELFF	TGTGCCAGCAGCTTGAGGGGACAGGGCCCGGGGGAGCTGTTTTTT
TRBV9	TRBJ2-6	TRBD1	-	CASSYRGPSGANVLTF	TGTGCCAGCAGCTACAGGGGGCCCTCTGGGGCCAACGTCCTGACTTTC
TRBV7-6	TRBJ1-2	TRBD1	few	CASRAGTGGFYGYTF	TGTGCCAGCAGGGCCGGGACAGGTGGATTCTATGGCTACACCTTC
TRBV7-9	TRBJ2-6	-	-	CASSLGGFTISGANVLTF	TGTGCCAGCAGCTTAGGAGGCTTTACGATCTCTGGGGCCAACGTCCTGACTTTC
TRBV6-1	TRBJ2-5	TRBD1	-	CASSPRTGQETQYF	TGTGCCAGCAGTCCCCGGACAGGGCAAGAGACCCAGTACTTC
TRBV27	TRBJ2-5	-	-	CASSMLVGGLANQETQYF	TGTGCCAGCAGTATGCTGGTTGGCGGGTTAGCGAACCAAGAGACCCAGTACTTC
TRBV19	TRBJ1-5	-	-	CASSNQGNQPQHF	TGTGCCAGTAGCAATCAGGGAAATCAGCCCCAGCATTTT
TRBV4-2	TRBJ2-1	-	-	CASSQGTYNEQFF	TGTGCCAGCAGCCAAGGAACGTACAATGAGCAGTTCTTC
TRBV2	TRBJ2-3	TRBD2	-	CASTLLAGSGATQYF	TGTGCCAGCACCCTTCTAGCGGGCTCTGGTGCAACGCAGTATTTT
TRBV27	TRBJ2-2	-	-	CASTPTATGELFF	TGTGCCAGCACCCCTACCGCCACCGGGGAGCTGTTTTTT
TRBV27	TRBJ1-4	TRBD1	once	CASSYMGQGSEKLFF	TGTGCCAGCAGTTATATGGGACAGGGAAGCGAAAAACTGTTTTTT
TRBV5-4	TRBJ2-7	TRBD1	-	CASSGRIGTGRYEQYF	TGTGCCAGCAGCGGCCGGATAGGGACAGGGAGATACGAGCAGTACTTC
TRBV7-9	TRBJ1-5	-	-	CASSPGIGATQPQHF	TGTGCCAGCAGCCCTGGGATAGGGGCGACACAGCCCCAGCATTTT
TRBV9	TRBJ2-1	TRBD2	-	CASSPGLAGGRGSYNEQFF	TGTGCCAGCAGCCCGGGACTAGCGGGTGGCCGTGGCTCCTACAATGAGCAGTTCTTC
TRBV5-1	TRBJ1-1	-	-	CASSLALGGNTEAFF	TGCGCCAGCAGCTTGGCTTTGGGGGGGAACACTGAAGCTTTCTTT
TRBV19	TRBJ2-7	TRBD1	-	CASRDRAYEQYF	TGTGCCAGTCGGGACAGGGCGTACGAGCAGTACTTC
TRBV9	TRBJ2-1	TRBD2	-	CASSGAGLDYNEQFF	TGTGCCAGCAGCGGGGCCGGACTAGACTACAATGAGCAGTTCTTC
TRBV6-4	TRBJ2-5	-	-	CASTFPPLPETQYF	TGTGCCAGCACCTTTCCACCGCTCCCAGAGACCCAGTACTTC
TRBV5-1	TRBJ2-3	-	once	CASSLERGTDTQYF	TGCGCCAGCAGCTTGGAAAGGGGAACAGATACGCAGTATTTT
TRBV4-3	TRBJ2-1	-	once	CASSQDLSYLHSEQFF	TGCGCCAGCAGCCAAGATTTGTCATACCTACACAGTGAGCAGTTCTTC
TRBV29-1	TRBJ1-1	-	-	CSVDPMNTEAFF	TGCAGCGTTGACCCCATGAACACTGAAGCTTTCTTT
TRBV30	TRBJ1-4	-	-	CAWNTWGAGDEKLFF	TGTGCCTGGAATACTTGGGGGGCAGGGGATGAAAAACTGTTTTTT
TRBV7-2	TRBJ1-2	TRBD1	-	CASSPTGGTQGYTF	TGTGCCAGCAGCCCCACAGGGGGCACGCAGGGCTACACCTTC
TRBV7-2	TRBJ1-1	-	few	CASSLGLQGAFF	TGTGCCAGCAGCTTAGGGCTTCAGGGAGCTTTCTTT
TRBV5-1	TRBJ2-7	-	-	CASSLAGGSYEQYF	TGCGCCAGCAGCTTGGCAGGGGGGTCCTACGAGCAGTACTTC
TRBV11-2	TRBJ1-1	-	-	CASSLQPGNTEAFF	TGTGCCAGCAGCTTGCAGCCAGGGAACACTGAAGCTTTCTTT
TRBV19	TRBJ2-2	-	-	CASTEYGMGALTGELFF	TGTGCCAGTACCGAATATGGGATGGGGGCCCTCACCGGGGAGCTGTTTTTT
TRBV5-4	TRBJ2-7	TRBD2	once	CASSPGGPNEQYF	TGTGCCAGCAGCCCGGGAGGACCCAACGAGCAGTACTTC
TRBV5-1	TRBJ2-1	-	-	CASSGVGGSSYNEQFF	TGCGCCAGCAGCGGCGTGGGCGGCAGCTCCTACAATGAGCAGTTCTTC
TRBV7-2	TRBJ1-1	TRBD1	-	CASRRDRGLQNTEAFF	TGTGCCAGCAGGCGGGACAGGGGGCTTCAGAACACTGAAGCTTTCTTT
TRBV30	TRBJ1-2	TRBD1	-	CASRGQGADYGYTF	TGTGCCTCCAGGGGCCAGGGGGCCGACTATGGCTACACCTTC
TRBV14	TRBJ1-6	-	-	CASSMQYNSPLHF	TGTGCCAGCAGTATGCAGTATAATTCACCCCTCCACTTT
TRBV5-6	TRBJ1-1	-	-	CASSTRASLNTEAFF	TGTGCCAGCAGCACCAGGGCCTCCTTGAACACTGAAGCTTTCTTT
TRBV13	TRBJ1-1	TRBD1	-	CASRTGQRNTEAFF	TGTGCCAGCAGGACAGGGCAACGAAACACTGAAGCTTTCTTT
TRBV11-1	TRBJ2-1	TRBD2	-	CASSLFGTSGRFVDEQFF	TGTGCCAGCAGCTTATTTGGTACTAGCGGGAGATTCGTCGATGAGCAGTTCTTC
TRBV18	TRBJ2-1	TRBD1	-	CASSLSVQGAGEQFF	TGTGCCAGCTCACTGAGTGTGCAGGGGGCCGGTGAGCAGTTCTTC
TRBV5-1	TRBJ1-1	-	-	CASRTDSPLNTEAFF	TGCGCCAGCCGGACCGACAGCCCGTTGAACACTGAAGCTTTCTTT
TRBV20-1	TRBJ2-7	-	-	CSARERYEQYF	TGCAGTGCTAGAGAAAGATACGAGCAGTACTTC
TRBV6-6	TRBJ2-1	-	few	CASSSRHEQFF	TGTGCCAGCAGTAGCCGGCATGAGCAGTTCTTC
TRBV4-3	TRBJ1-4	TRBD1	-	CASSQGLQGAGEKLFF	TGCGCCAGCAGCCAAGGCTTACAGGGGGCCGGCGAAAAACTGTTTTTT
TRBV10-3	TRBJ2-5	-	-	CAISEPNGPETQYF	TGTGCCATCAGTGAGCCTAATGGTCCGGAGACCCAGTACTTC
TRBV11-2	TRBJ1-1	-	-	CASSSPEGVMVNTEAFF	TGTGCCAGCAGCTCCCCGGAAGGGGTTATGGTGAACACTGAAGCTTTCTTT